Each of the 30 T cell receptor beta chains below was sequenced from the same sample in a study of blood T cell repertoires in COVID-19. Profiled with immunoSEQ multiplex PCR; TCRdb holds only in-frame clones, not every one. The table lists some 200,000 clones, 85% to 90% of them singletons, with about 0.81% in the top ten. Sequenced: peripheral blood. The receptors shown here come from an older woman with acute or convalescent COVID-19.

V gene TRBV5-4 combines with J gene TRBJ2-1; D not resolved. The CDR3 has 13 residues. V shed 3 bases and J shed 9 bases, with 13 bases lying between them. Germline CDR1 is SGHNT and CDR2 is YYREEE (reference sequence). CDR3 sequence: CASSSYRGFEQFF. CDR3 in DNA: TGTGCCAGCAGCTCATATCGAGGTTTTGAGCAGTTCTTC.

The rearrangement uses TRBV6-5 and TRBJ2-3; possibly TRBD1 for D (5 bases). Trimming pared 3 bases from V and 1 base from J, leaving 14 bases between. Germline V gives CDR1 MNHEY, CDR2 SVGAGI. The CDR3 extends over 16 amino acids. CDR3 in DNA: TGTGCCAGCAGTTATGGTTCAGGGTCCCGCACAGATACGCAGTATTTT. Translated, it gives CASSYGSGSRTDTQYF.

This chain links TRBV2 with TRBJ2-1; TRBD2 is a possible D gene (5 bases). Germline CDR1 and CDR2: SNHLY and FYNNEI. This CDR3 has 11 residues. Trimming pared 6 bases from V and 9 bases from J, leaving 9 bases between. The CDR3 DNA reads as TGTGCCAGCAGCGTACTAGGTGAGCAGTTCTTC. Its protein product is CASSVLGEQFF.

V usage is TRBV5-1 and J usage is TRBJ2-2, with 7 bases lining up with TRBD1. V gave up 0 bases and J gave up 0 bases; unmatched junction bases: 2. The CDR3 consists of 16 residues. Germline CDR1 is SGHRS and CDR2 is YFSETQ. CDR3 bases: TGCGCCAGCAGCTTGGTAGGGACAGCGAACACCGGGGAGCTGTTTTTT. The encoded protein is CASSLVGTANTGELFF.

CDR3 in amino acids: CASSRRGSTGELFF. The DNA for the CDR3 is TGTGCCAGCAGCCGAAGGGGTAGCACCGGGGAGCTGTTTTTT. V and J are TRBV4-2 and TRBJ2-2; D perhaps matches TRBD1 (5 bases). This CDR3 has 14 amino acids. Per germline, CDR1 LGHNA and CDR2 YNFKEQ. The germline V and J ends were trimmed by 4 bases and 4 bases, with 10 bases remaining between them.

This chain links TRBV28 with TRBJ2-7, with TRBD2 identical over 10 bases. Trimming took 3 bases from V and 2 from J; bases not matched to a gene: 7. CDR3 size: 16 residues. Per the germline V gene, CDR1 is MDHEN and CDR2 is SYDVKM. CDR3 sequence reads: CASSFPSGSPPYEQYF. In DNA, the CDR3 is TGTGCCAGCAGTTTCCCTAGCGGGAGTCCCCCCTACGAGCAGTACTTC.

This chain links TRBV10-3 with TRBJ1-1; possible D gene TRBD1, 5 bases. The CDR3 runs to 13 residues. Germline CDR1 is ENHRY and CDR2 is SYGVKD. Trimming removed 7 bases from V and 1 base from J, with 10 bases in between. CDR3 bases: TGTGCCATCACATCCACAGGGAACACTGAAGCTTTCTTT. Amino acid sequence: CAITSTGNTEAFF.

This chain joins TRBV14 and TRBJ1-2; maybe TRBD1 (5 bases). From germline, CDR1 is SGHDN and CDR2 FVKESK. The CDR3 is 13 amino acids. Trimming cost V 3 bases and J 2 bases, with 7 bases left between them. In nucleotides, the CDR3 is TGTGCCAGCAGCCAGACAGCAAACTATGGCTACACCTTC. The encoded protein is CASSQTANYGYTF.

The rearrangement joins TRBV19 to TRBJ2-3, with a tentative D call TRBD1 (6 bases). This CDR3 is built from 13 residues. Germline CDR1 is LNHDA and CDR2 is SQIVND (reference sequence). The V and J ends lost 1 base and 11 bases respectively, with 13 bases between them. CDR3 loop: CASSIARGRLQYF. In DNA form, the CDR3 reads TGTGCCAGTAGTATAGCCAGGGGCCGGTTGCAGTATTTT.

The gene calls are TRBV6-5 and TRBJ1-2, with TRBD1 identical over 8 bases. Trimming took 6 bases from V and 7 from J; bases not matched to a gene: 7. CDR1 is MNHEY and CDR2 is SVGAGI in the germline V gene. This CDR3 has 13 amino acids. Written as DNA, the CDR3 is TGTGCCAGCAGGGGGACAGGTTGGAGTGGCTACACCTTC. Translating gives CASRGTGWSGYTF.

V gene TRBV3-1 (or the pseudogene TRBV3-2) combines with J gene TRBJ2-7; TRBD1 matches 8 bases. Germline CDR1 LGHDT, CDR2 YNNKEL (reference sequence). The CDR3 is 15 residues long. J gave up 1 base and V 2 bases, and 4 bases lay outside the gene matches. The CDR3 reads CASSQRTGRSYEQYF. CDR3 sequence (DNA): TGTGCCAGCAGCCAACGGACAGGGAGATCCTACGAGCAGTACTTC.

The rearrangement links TRBV5-5 to TRBJ2-1; D possibly corresponds to TRBD1 (5 bases). This CDR3 comprises 15 residues. V lost 3 bases to trimming and J lost 5 bases, with 15 bases between them. Germline CDR1 SGHKS, CDR2 YYEKEE (reference sequence). CDR3 in DNA: TGTGCCAGCAGCTCGTTCACAGGCTACAACAATGAGCAGTTCTTC. Its protein is CASSSFTGYNNEQFF.

This clone was picked up one time. CDR3 DNA sequence: TGTGCCAGTAACGAGGGGACAAACTATGGCTACACCTTC. Protein: CASNEGTNYGYTF. V gene TRBV19 combines with J gene TRBJ1-2; D possibly corresponds to TRBD1 (6 bases). V lost 7 bases, J lost 2 bases, and 11 bases lay in between. The V gene's germline CDR1 is LNHDA and CDR2 SQIVND (reference sequence). The CDR3 spans 13 residues.

This clone showed up many times. This chain joins TRBV4-1 and TRBJ2-5, with 7 bases matching TRBD1. This CDR3 spans 15 amino acids. Per germline, CDR1 MGHRA and CDR2 YSYEKL. The trim removed 0 bases at V and 7 bases at J, leaving 8 bases unmatched. Here the CDR3 DNA reads TGCGCCAGCAGCCAAGAAACAGGGGCCCTAGGGACCCAGTACTTC. As protein: CASSQETGALGTQYF.

This clone was counted once. The chain combines TRBV6-5 with TRBJ1-6; unclear D gene. CDR1 and CDR2 (germline): MNHEY, SVGAGI. The CDR3 contains 14 residues. The germline V and J ends were trimmed by 2 bases and 5 bases, with 7 bases remaining between them. The CDR3 spells CASSYEGNNSPLHF. In DNA form, the CDR3 reads TGTGCCAGCAGTTACGAGGGAAATAATTCACCCCTCCACTTT.

This chain connects TRBV28 to TRBJ2-1; TRBD2 matches 14 bases. There are 15 residues in the CDR3. Germline CDR1 is MDHEN and CDR2 is SYDVKM. J lost 9 bases, V lost 4 bases, and 5 bases had no gene match. The CDR3 DNA reads TGTGCCAGCAGTTCGGGACTAGCGGGAGTTGTTGAGCAGTTCTTC. The encoded protein is CASSSGLAGVVEQFF.

The genes are TRBV28 and TRBJ2-1; 12 bases map to TRBD2. CDR1 and CDR2 (germline): MDHEN, SYDVKM. This CDR3 region has 19 residues. The V and J ends lost 6 bases and 0 bases, in that order; junction bases with no gene match: 12. The CDR3 reads CASSLDLAGGRSSYNEQFF. The CDR3, as DNA: TGTGCCAGCAGCCTCGATCTAGCGGGAGGGCGGAGCTCCTACAATGAGCAGTTCTTC.

Details on this clone: At the DNA level, this CDR3 is encoded by other sequences in the same sample as well. The chain is built from TRBV12-3 or TRBV12-4 and TRBJ1-5; 7 bases are shared with TRBD1. V was pared by 5 bases and J by 4 bases, with 2 bases of the junction left unmatched. The CDR3 sequence is 13 residues long. The CDR3 is CASSAGQNQPQHF. The CDR3 DNA sequence: TGTGCCAGCAGTGCGGGACAGAATCAGCCCCAGCATTTT.

The chain uses TRBV11-2 and TRBJ1-1, with 7 bases fitting TRBD1. CDR1 SGHAT and CDR2 FQNNGV come from the germline V gene. The junction had 4 bases not matched to a gene; V was cut back by 3 bases and J by 3 bases. The CDR3 contains 14 residues. The DNA for the CDR3 is TGTGCCAGCAGCTTTACAGGGGTTGACACTGAAGCTTTCTTT. Translating it yields CASSFTGVDTEAFF.

V gene TRBV3-1 (or the pseudogene TRBV3-2) combines with J gene TRBJ1-5; no clear D gene. Per germline, CDR1 LGHDT and CDR2 YNNKEL (reference sequence). Trimming took off 1 base at V and 7 bases at J, with 14 bases between the two ends. The CDR3 covers 15 residues. CDR3 DNA: TGTGCCAGCAGCCAAGGGAGGTCAGAGAGCCAGCCCCAGCATTTT. This sequence encodes CASSQGRSESQPQHF.

V gene TRBV7-2 combines with J gene TRBJ1-5; TRBD1 aligns across 7 bases. CDR1 and CDR2 (germline): SGHTA, FQGNSA. This CDR3 spans 15 amino acids. V lost 5 bases, J lost 3 bases, and 7 bases stayed unmatched. The CDR3 here is CASSTDRVANQPQHF. The DNA for the CDR3 is TGTGCCAGCAGCACCGACAGGGTGGCCAATCAGCCCCAGCATTTT.

V and J are TRBV10-3 and TRBJ2-5; 7 bases align to TRBD2. The V segment lost 9 bases and the J segment 2 bases; nucleotides outside the gene matches: 15. This CDR3 comprises 16 residues. Germline V lookup: CDR1 ENHRY, CDR2 SYGVKD. The CDR3 loop reads CAISGGSESKQETQYF. CDR3 sequence (DNA): TGTGCCATTTCTGGCGGGAGCGAATCTAAACAAGAGACCCAGTACTTC.

V and J are TRBV11-2 and TRBJ2-1, with 12 bases identical to TRBD2. Germline V lookup: CDR1 SGHAT, CDR2 FQNNGV. Germline trimming cut 6 bases from V and 7 bases from J; bases unmatched to any gene: 13. This CDR3 region has 17 residues. The DNA for the CDR3 is TGTGCCAGCAGTTCGCCCCCAGGGACTAGCGGGCTTAATGAGCAGTTCTTC. Translating gives CASSSPPGTSGLNEQFF.

This clone has just a few counts. Additional DNA sequences in this sample encode the identical CDR3. The chain recombines TRBV5-1 with TRBJ1-6; 9 bases map to TRBD1. Germline V gene data show CDR1 as SGHRS and CDR2 as YFSETQ. This CDR3 has 15 residues. The J segment lost 7 bases and the V segment lost 0 bases, leaving 2 bases of the junction unmatched. CDR3 DNA: TGCGCCAGCAGCTTGGCGGGACAGGGCAATTCACCCCTCCACTTT. Its protein is CASSLAGQGNSPLHF.

This clone was recorded a few times. The rearrangement links TRBV6-5 to TRBJ1-4; 7 bases fit TRBD1. The V and J ends lost 2 bases and 6 bases, in that order; junction bases with no gene match: 3. Germline CDR1 reads MNHEY; CDR2 reads SVGAGI. The CDR3 is 14 residues long. The CDR3 bases are TGTGCCAGCAGTTACACCCAGGGGGATGAAAAACTGTTTTTT. Its translation is CASSYTQGDEKLFF.

The chain has TRBV19 and TRBJ1-5, with 7 positions matching TRBD1. The CDR3 is made up of 13 amino acids. Germline-derived CDR1 and CDR2 are LNHDA and SQIVND (reference sequence). V gave up 9 bases and J gave up 5 bases; unmatched junction bases: 7. The CDR3 bases are TGTGCCAGCCAGACAGGGTTTGATCAGCCCCAGCATTTT. It is translated as CASQTGFDQPQHF. The whole variable domain, filled in from reference TRBV19 and TRBJ1-5, reads DGGITQSPKYLFRKEGQNVTLSCEQNLNHDAMYWYRQDPGQGLRLIYYSQIVNDFQKGDIAEGYSVSREKKESFPLTVTSAQKNPTAFYLCASQTGFDQPQHFGDGTRLSIL.

V is TRBV5-1 and J is TRBJ1-5; possible D gene TRBD1, 5 bases. This CDR3 is 15 amino acids long. Trimming removed 1 base at V and 2 bases at J, with 10 bases between. Germline CDR1 reads SGHRS; CDR2 reads YFSETQ. This CDR3 reads CASSLQGMGNQPQHF. CDR3 bases: TGCGCCAGCAGCTTGCAGGGAATGGGCAATCAGCCCCAGCATTTT.

V usage is TRBV9 and J usage is TRBJ2-2, with TRBD2 matching over 10 bases. CDR1 is SGDLS, CDR2 YYNGEE, per germline. V trimming: 0 bases; J trimming: 0 bases; junction bases outside the gene matches: 5. CDR3 length: 18 amino acids. This CDR3 reads CASSVASGGATNTGELFF. As DNA, the CDR3 is TGTGCCAGCAGCGTAGCAAGCGGGGGGGCCACGAACACCGGGGAGCTGTTTTTT. Full variable domain (rest looked up from reference TRBV9 and TRBJ2-2): DSGVTQTPKHLITATGQRVTLRCSPRSGDLSVYWYQQSLDQGLQFLIQYYNGEERAKGNILERFSAQQFPDLHSELNLSSLELGDSALYFCASSVASGGATNTGELFFGEGSRLTVL.

CDR3 amino acids: CASRRQGASNEQFF. The CDR3 DNA reads as TGTGCCAGTCGAAGACAGGGGGCTTCCAATGAGCAGTTCTTC. The rearrangement uses TRBV19 and TRBJ2-1, with 10 bases fitting TRBD1. The CDR3 runs 14 residues. Trimming at V came to 8 bases and at J to 6 bases, leaving 7 bases not matched to a gene. Germline V CDR1 and CDR2: LNHDA, SQIVND (reference sequence).

The chain has TRBV7-9 and TRBJ2-2; 10 bases are a match to TRBD1. Germline CDR1 reads SEHNR; CDR2 reads FQNEAQ (reference sequence). The J segment lost 4 bases and the V segment lost 5 bases, leaving 4 bases of the junction unmatched. There are 15 residues in the CDR3. CDR3 nucleotide sequence: TGTGCCAGCAGCCCCAGGACAGGGGGCACCGGGGAGCTGTTTTTT. Protein product: CASSPRTGGTGELFF.